This entry lists 8 T cell receptor beta chains sequenced from one sample in a study of T-cell reconstitution after alpha-beta-depleted transplantation in children. Unique molecular identifiers featured in how the TCRbeta library was prepared. Using its own MiXCR run on the PCR reads, TCRdb lists one record per CDR3 protein. Of roughly 400,000 distinct CDR3 sequences in the sample, over 40% are singletons; the top ten hold 25% to 30%. Sequencing used PBMCs, obtained before TCRalphabeta/CD19-depleted stem cell transplant. The source of these receptors is a girl under 10 years old with aplastic anemia, due to receive a stem cell transplant.

The genes are TRBV10-3 and TRBJ1-5, with unresolved D. Deletions cut 0 bases from V and 7 bases from J, with 16 bases between. The CDR3 runs to 16 residues. Germline V gene lookup returns CDR1 ENHRY and CDR2 SYGVKD. This chain's CDR3 is CAISESGRQAGQPQHF. In nucleotides, the CDR3 is TGTGCCATCAGTGAGTCAGGTCGCCAAGCGGGCCAGCCCCAGCATTTT.

In its sample, this clonotype was seen once. Compared with germline, one end of the junction differs, possibly owing to a read error. The chain carries TRBV5-1 and TRBJ2-5; D gene ambiguous. The CDR3 has 15 residues. Germline loops: CDR1 SGHRS, CDR2 YFSETQ. CDR3 sequence reads: CASSLPPTAQDTQYF. In nucleotides, the CDR3 is TGCGCCAGCAGCCTTCCCCCCACAGCACAAGACACCCAGTACTTC.

The DNA of the CDR3 is TGCAGTGCTAGATCCGGGGAAAGTGACTACGAGCAGTACTTC. Translated: CSARSGESDYEQYF. The chain has TRBV20-1 and TRBJ2-7; maybe TRBD2 (5 bases). From germline, CDR1 is DFQATT and CDR2 SNEGSKA (reference sequence). CDR3 length: 14 amino acids. V was trimmed by 2 bases and J by 3 bases, leaving 14 bases between them.

This clonotype has just a few counts. The CDR3 DNA follows: TGTGCCAGTATCGAATCCCTAGCGGGAGGGCCCTACAATGAGCAGTTCTTC. The encoded protein is CASIESLAGGPYNEQFF. J is TRBJ2-1 and V is TRBV19; 12 positions match TRBD2. The length of the CDR3 is 17 residues. From germline, CDR1 is LNHDA and CDR2 SQIVND (reference sequence). The V gene end was trimmed by 7 bases and the J gene end by 2 bases; junction bases not matched to a gene: 9.

This clonotype was counted ten times or more. V and J are TRBV11-2 and TRBJ2-7; 10 bases are shared with TRBD2. The CDR3 sequence is 14 residues long. With V trimmed by 5 bases and J by 6 bases, 7 bases remained unmatched. Looked up from germline, CDR1 is SGHAT and CDR2 is FQNNGV. The CDR3 region has the DNA TGTGCCAGCAGCCCGGGACTAGCGACGGGCGAGCAGTACTTC. It codes for CASSPGLATGEQYF.

This chain connects TRBV6-1 to TRBJ2-7, with 8 bases identical to TRBD2. Germline assignment: CDR1 MNHNS and CDR2 SASEGT. The CDR3 length is 14 residues. The ends lost 10 bases at V and 4 bases at J; junction bases unmatched: 12. The CDR3 nucleotides are TGTGCCACCATCAGGATAGCGGGAAGGTACGAGCAGTACTTC. Translation gives CATIRIAGRYEQYF.

The chain recombines TRBV14 with TRBJ1-6; D might be TRBD1 (5 bases). V was shortened by 0 bases and J by 1 base, with 13 bases between the two germline ends. Germline V gene data show CDR1 as SGHDN and CDR2 as FVKESK. The CDR3 extends over 18 amino acids. The CDR3 nucleotides are TGTGCCAGCAGCCAAGATCCCAGGTGGGGGTCCTATAATTCACCCCTCCACTTT. Translating gives CASSQDPRWGSYNSPLHF.

This clonotype has just a few counts. The chain recombines TRBV6-1 with TRBJ2-7; possible D gene TRBD1, 6 bases. V shed 4 bases and J shed 5 bases, with 15 bases lying between them. The CDR3 length is 14 residues. Germline V gives CDR1 MNHNS, CDR2 SASEGT. CDR3 sequence (DNA): TGTGCCAGCAGTGCGACAGGTTCTAGCCACGAGCAGTACTTC. This translates into CASSATGSSHEQYF.